This TCR beta chain was obtained from a study of OX40 agonist ivuxolimab in advanced cancers. Individuals having autoimmune disease history or systemic immunosuppression were not enrolled. Study results and caveats: Among the least clonally expanded were partial responders at 0.1-3.0 mg/kg.

Assay used: immunoSEQ multiplex PCR; TCRdb lists only in-frame clones, some missing. The sample has about 73,000 clones, 75% to 95% seen once. On this clone itself: Its antigen is undetermined.

The receptor was isolated from an adult with an advanced solid tumor such as melanoma, head and neck, liver or kidney cancer. This sample comprised CD4+ or CD8+ T cells sorted from blood, obtained in a trial of the OX40 agonist ivuxolimab.

CDR3 region: CASSQTIWETQYF. Written as DNA, the CDR3 is TGTGCCAGCAGCCAGACGATATGGGAGACCCAGTACTTC. The rearrangement uses TRBV27 and TRBJ2-5, with D unclear. The V gene's germline CDR1 is MNHEY and CDR2 SMNVEV (reference sequence). This CDR3 is built from 13 residues. Trimming removed 6 bases at V and 5 bases at J, with 13 bases between.